The 5 T cell receptor beta chains below were found in one sample sequenced in a study of CD8 T cells in ankylosing spondylitis. One entry per CDR3 protein results from TCRdb running MiXCR on the 5' RACE reads. The data contain some 130,000 distinct CDR3 sequences, about 13% of them singletons. The material sequenced was blood, either unsorted or a sorted T cell fraction (not recorded which). The source of these receptors is a female donor with ankylosing spondylitis or in good health (not recorded which).

This clonotype was counted at least ten times. V gene TRBV29-1 combines with J gene TRBJ2-3; 9 nucleotides agree with TRBD1. Germline loops: CDR1 SQVTM, CDR2 ANQGSEA. J lost 5 bases, V lost 2 bases, and 5 bases had no gene match. The CDR3 consists of 14 residues. CDR3 coding DNA: TGCAGCGTTGAACCGGGACAGGGCGGAGATACGCAGTATTTT. Amino acids: CSVEPGQGGDTQYF.

This clonotype was seen only a few times. This chain links TRBV28 with TRBJ1-5; D not resolved. The V end was cut by 5 bases, the J end by 7 bases, with 18 bases between. Germline CDR1 is MDHEN and CDR2 is SYDVKM. The CDR3 length is 15 residues. The CDR3 nucleotides read TGTGCCAGCAGTCCAACATCCCGAGGGTCCCAGCCCCAGCATTTT. Translated, it gives CASSPTSRGSQPQHF.

This clonotype showed up just a few times. J is TRBJ2-2 and V is TRBV20-1; 8 positions agree with TRBD2. Germline V CDR1 and CDR2: DFQATT, SNEGSKA (reference sequence). The CDR3 spans 13 residues. Germline trimming cut 6 bases from V and 4 bases from J; bases unmatched to any gene: 4. The CDR3 DNA reads as TGCAGTGCCCAACGGGGGGGCACCGGGGAGCTGTTTTTT. Amino acid sequence: CSAQRGGTGELFF.

This clonotype came up a few times. V is TRBV7-9 and J is TRBJ1-2, with no clear D. Trimming removed 6 bases at V and 4 bases at J, with 9 bases between. CDR3 length: 12 amino acids. The germline V gene encodes CDR1 SEHNR and CDR2 FQNEAQ (reference sequence). The CDR3 bases are TGTGCCAGCAGTCCTTCCGGCTATGGCTACACCTTC. Translation gives CASSPSGYGYTF.

The gene calls are TRBV20-1 and TRBJ2-2; no reliable D call. The V gene's germline CDR1 is DFQATT and CDR2 SNEGSKA (reference sequence). V was cut by 4 bases and J by 4 bases, with 13 bases left in between. This CDR3 contains 14 residues. DNA of the CDR3: TGCAGTGCTAAATCTGGCAGCACCACCGGGGAGCTGTTTTTT. This gives the protein CSAKSGSTTGELFF.